The sequence of this T cell receptor (beta chain) was determined in a study of OX40 agonist ivuxolimab in advanced cancers. Background on the study: Three partial responders included one hepatocellular carcinoma patient and two cutaneous melanoma patients.

The CDR3 is 17 amino acids. The germline gives CDR1 GTSNPN, CDR2 SVGIG (reference sequence). Unmatched junction bases numbered 17, after V lost 2 bases and J lost 7 bases. Sequencing was performed with immunoSEQ multiplex PCR; in TCRdb, only in-frame clones are kept and a portion is missing. The sample consists of about 66,000 clones, 88% of them appearing once. The source was CD4+ or CD8+ T cells sorted from blood, collected in a trial of the OX40 agonist ivuxolimab. The gene calls are TRBV30 and TRBJ2-1; 7 bases are shared with TRBD2. The TCR originated in an adult with an advanced solid tumor such as melanoma, head and neck, liver or kidney cancer. CDR3 DNA: TGTGCCTGGAGTCAACTCTCCTTAGCGGGCAACGAAAATGAGCAGTTCTTC. This sequence encodes CAWSQLSLAGNENEQFF.